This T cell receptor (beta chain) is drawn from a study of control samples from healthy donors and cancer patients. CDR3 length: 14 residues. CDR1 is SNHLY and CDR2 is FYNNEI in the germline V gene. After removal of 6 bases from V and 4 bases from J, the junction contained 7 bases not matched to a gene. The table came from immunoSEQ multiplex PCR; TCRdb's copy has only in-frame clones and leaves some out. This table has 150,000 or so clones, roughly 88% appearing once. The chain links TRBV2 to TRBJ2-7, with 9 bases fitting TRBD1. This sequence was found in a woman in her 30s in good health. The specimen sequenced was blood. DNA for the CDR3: TGTGCCAGCAGATCGGACAGGGGTTTGTACGAGCAGTACTTC. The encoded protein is CASRSDRGLYEQYF.